This TCR beta chain is drawn from a study of TET2 disruption in CD19-targeted CAR T cells. This clone is medium-sized by frequency. The read ends 3 residues shy of where the CDR3 ends; the end is completed using the germline J gene. The germline gives CDR1 KGHSH, CDR2 LQKENI. Unmatched junction bases numbered 5, after V lost 5 bases and J lost 2 bases. This CDR3 region has 15 residues. The repertoire was sequenced with immunoSEQ multiplex PCR; TCRdb's copy has only in-frame clones and lacks some. The table lists 710 or so clones. The treatment denotes: autologous CTL019 cells: CD19 CAR with 4-1BB and CD3 zeta domains. The CD19 CAR carried TCR zeta and 4-1BB signaling domains.

The clonotype was recovered from a man between 65 and 85 years old with chronic lymphocytic leukemia. The J gene is TRBJ1-3, the V gene TRBV18, with 8 nucleotides matching TRBD1. The source material was peripheral blood, sampled from a patient treated with CD19 CAR T cells. The CDR3 protein is CASSTQGAPGNTIYF. CDR3 DNA, as far as it was read: TGTGCCAGCTCAACCCAGGGGGCCCCTGGAAACACC.